These 29 T cell receptor beta chains were all obtained from the same sample, sequenced in a study of OX40 agonist ivuxolimab in advanced cancers. Library generation was performed with the immunoSEQ multiplex PCR assay. TCRdb's version of the immuneACCESS table is confined to in-frame rearrangements and falls short of the full clone set. An unresolved V gene accounts for under half of the shortfall where checked; the remainder is of unknown origin. Recorded for this sample are 60,000 to 80,000 clones; about nine tenths of them occurred a single time. The top ten clonotypes cover about 8.2% of the sample. Material: CD4+ or CD8+ T cells sorted from blood, obtained in a trial of the OX40 agonist ivuxolimab. These receptors were obtained from an adult with an advanced solid tumor such as melanoma, head and neck, liver or kidney cancer.

This chain joins TRBV5-4 and TRBJ1-2; D uncertain. This CDR3 has 14 amino acids. CDR1 and CDR2 (germline): SGHNT, YYREEE (reference sequence). V was clipped by 4 bases and J by 2 bases, with 12 bases between them. CDR3 sequence: CASSAFGRNYGYTF. The CDR3 nucleotides read TGTGCCAGCAGCGCCTTTGGTAGGAACTATGGCTACACCTTC.

The rearrangement joins TRBV19 to TRBJ1-2; D is uncertain. From germline, CDR1 is LNHDA and CDR2 SQIVND (reference sequence). V was shortened by 6 bases and J by 5 bases, with 16 bases between the two germline ends. The CDR3 consists of 14 residues. The CDR3 nucleotides are TGTGCCAGTAGCCCAGATATAATTCAGTATGGCTACACCTTC. Protein sequence: CASSPDIIQYGYTF.

This clone came up once. This chain uses TRBV7-6 with TRBJ2-7; 9 bases agree with TRBD1. Germline lookup yields CDR1 SGHVS and CDR2 FNYEAQ. J gave up 2 bases and V 1 base, and 12 bases lay outside the gene matches. The CDR3 extends over 18 amino acids. This CDR3 reads CASSLVMTPGTGTYEQYF. The CDR3 DNA follows: TGTGCCAGCAGCTTAGTGATGACGCCCGGGACAGGGACCTACGAGCAGTACTTC.

With respect to this clone: Other DNA variants within this sample encode the same CDR3. The rearrangement uses TRBV30 and TRBJ1-5; D not resolved. The CDR3 is 16 residues long. V lost 0 bases and J 0 bases, leaving 12 bases between the germline ends. Germline lookup yields CDR1 GTSNPN and CDR2 SVGIG (reference sequence). The CDR3 protein is CAWSVRAAYSNQPQHF. For the CDR3, the DNA is TGTGCCTGGAGTGTAAGGGCAGCATATAGCAATCAGCCCCAGCATTTT.

Concerning this clone itself: Compared with germline, one end of the junction differs, possibly owing to a read error. This chain connects TRBV7-7 to TRBJ2-1; D may be TRBD2 (5 bases). Germline assignment: CDR1 SSHAT and CDR2 FNYEAQ (reference sequence). The CDR3 is 14 amino acids. The CDR3 is CASSEGRGQNEQFF. CDR3 DNA: TGTGCTAGCAGCGAAGGCCGGGGTCAGAATGAGCAGTTCTTC.

This clone was observed a single time. The chain uses TRBV18 and TRBJ1-1, with D possibly TRBD1 on 5 matching bases. CDR3 length: 13 amino acids. Germline CDR1 and CDR2: KGHSH and LQKENI. V lost 3 bases, J lost 1 base, and 6 bases lay in between. Written as DNA, the CDR3 is TGTGCCAGCTCACCGACAGAGAACACTGAAGCTTTCTTT. Translation gives CASSPTENTEAFF.

A word on this clone: A junction boundary mismatches the germline segment, possibly from a read error. The CDR3 sequence is CASSQEGGRTAGELFF. The CDR3 nucleotides are TGCGCCAGCAGTCAAGAGGGGGGCAGGACGGCCGGGGAGCTGTTTTTT. The genes are TRBV4-3 and TRBJ2-2; D is possibly TRBD1 or TRBD2 (6 bases each). Germline CDR1 reads LGHNA; CDR2 reads YSLEER. This CDR3 region has 16 residues.

V is TRBV5-1 and J is TRBJ2-1; the match to TRBD1 covers 8 bases. Germline values: CDR1 SGHRS, CDR2 YFSETQ. There are 16 residues in the CDR3. V gave up 4 bases and J gave up 6 bases; unmatched junction bases: 12. DNA of the CDR3: TGCGCCAGCAGCCCGGGACAGGAAATGGTCGGCAATGAGCAGTTCTTC. Its translation: CASSPGQEMVGNEQFF.

The chain recombines TRBV30 with TRBJ2-2; D possibly corresponds to TRBD2 (6 bases). Trimming took 2 bases from V and 6 from J, leaving 10 bases between them. The germline gives CDR1 GTSNPN, CDR2 SVGIG (reference sequence). The length of the CDR3 is 13 residues. The CDR3 sequence: CAWSPRLAGELFF. The CDR3 nucleotides are TGTGCCTGGAGTCCGAGACTAGCCGGGGAGCTGTTTTTT.

The chain joins TRBV4-2 to TRBJ2-2; tentatively, D is TRBD2 (7 bases). Germline V gene sequence: CDR1 LGHNA, CDR2 YNFKEQ. The CDR3 covers 17 residues. V was clipped by 0 bases and J by 5 bases, with 16 bases between them. The CDR3 is CASSQDLVGGATGELFF. The CDR3 DNA is TGTGCCAGCAGCCAAGATCTGGTAGGGGGGGCTACCGGGGAGCTGTTTTTT.

This clone occurred once. The gene calls are TRBV2 and TRBJ2-2, with D perhaps matching TRBD2 (5 bases). The germline V gene encodes CDR1 SNHLY and CDR2 FYNNEI. This CDR3 spans 14 amino acids. V shed 4 bases and J shed 3 bases, with 9 bases lying between them. The CDR3 loop is CASSAGRDTGELFF. In DNA, the CDR3 is TGTGCCAGCAGTGCCGGGCGGGACACCGGGGAGCTGTTTTTT. Full variable domain (missing parts from reference TRBV2 and TRBJ2-2): EPEVTQTPSHQVTQMGQEVILRCVPISNHLYFYWYRQILGQKVEFLVSFYNNEISEKSEIFDDQFSVERPDGSNFTLKIRSTKLEDSAMYFCASSAGRDTGELFFGEGSRLTVL.

This clone was counted a single time. The rearrangement uses TRBV6-6 and TRBJ1-1, with D possibly matching TRBD1 (5 bases). V was clipped by 7 bases and J by 1 base, with 13 bases between them. The CDR3 spans 14 residues. Germline assignment: CDR1 MNHNY and CDR2 SVGAGI (reference sequence). CDR3 DNA: TGTGCCAGCACCCACGGGGGGGAGAACACTGAAGCTTTCTTT. This sequence encodes CASTHGGENTEAFF.

The chain uses TRBV7-2 and TRBJ1-2; D possibly corresponds to TRBD1 (5 bases). Germline values: CDR1 SGHTA, CDR2 FQGNSA. V lost 1 base, J lost 2 bases, and 14 bases lay in between. The CDR3 is made up of 16 amino acids. The CDR3: CASSLVAGNLNYGYTF. The CDR3 DNA reads TGTGCCAGCAGCTTAGTGGCAGGGAACCTCAACTATGGCTACACCTTC.

The rearrangement joins TRBV30 to TRBJ1-1, with D unclear. Germline loops: CDR1 GTSNPN, CDR2 SVGIG (reference sequence). The V gene lost 2 bases and the J gene lost 1 base, with 8 bases spanning the gap. This CDR3 has 13 residues. CDR3 coding DNA: TGTGCCTGGAGTCCTGGACGGAACACTGAAGCTTTCTTT. The encoded protein is CAWSPGRNTEAFF.

The rearrangement links TRBV18 to TRBJ1-1; a possible D gene is TRBD1 (5 bases). Trimming pared 0 bases from V and 5 bases from J, leaving 16 bases between. Germline V CDR1 and CDR2: KGHSH, LQKENI. The CDR3 consists of 16 residues. CDR3 amino acids: CASSPPGRDRGTEAFF. As DNA, the CDR3 is TGTGCCAGCTCACCACCGGGGCGGGACCGGGGAACTGAAGCTTTCTTT.

The J gene is TRBJ2-3, the V gene TRBV7-3, with D perhaps matching TRBD2 (5 bases). Germline V gene data show CDR1 as SGHTA and CDR2 as FQGTGA. The V end lost 4 bases, the J end lost 2 bases, and 10 bases lay between the germline ends. The CDR3 has 14 amino acids. The DNA of the CDR3 is TGTGCCAGCAGCTCTGGACTTCACACAGATACGCAGTATTTT. It codes for CASSSGLHTDTQYF.

This sequence joins TRBV18 and TRBJ2-1, with D perhaps matching TRBD1 or TRBD2 (5 bases each). Germline V gene sequence: CDR1 KGHSH, CDR2 LQKENI. Trimming removed 3 bases from V and 4 bases from J, with 16 bases in between. The CDR3 totals 16 residues. The CDR3 region has the DNA TGTGCCAGCTCACCCCGGGACCCTATACCGTACAATGAGCAGTTCTTC. Amino acid sequence: CASSPRDPIPYNEQFF. Combining the CDR3 with reference TRBV18 and TRBJ2-1 gives the whole variable domain NAGVMQNPRHLVRRRGQEARLRCSPMKGHSHVYWYRQLPEEGLKFMVYLQKENIIDESGMPKERFSAEFPKEGPSILRIQQVVRGDSAAYFCASSPRDPIPYNEQFFGPGTRLTVL.

This chain joins TRBV11-1 and TRBJ2-1; D is perhaps TRBD2 (5 bases). The CDR3 has 15 residues. Germline V gives CDR1 SGHAT, CDR2 FQDESV (reference sequence). Trimming took 0 bases from V and 3 from J, leaving 9 bases between them. CDR3 in DNA: TGTGCCAGCAGCTTAGCCCTGGACTTCTACAATGAGCAGTTCTTC. Translation: CASSLALDFYNEQFF.

CDR3 bases: TGTGCCAGCAGCCCCTCTTTAAGGGAGACGAATGAAAAACTGTTTTTT. Protein product: CASSPSLRETNEKLFF. The rearrangement joins TRBV9 to TRBJ1-4; the D is unclear. V was clipped by 4 bases and J by 5 bases, with 18 bases between them. The CDR3 extends over 16 amino acids. Germline-derived CDR1 and CDR2 are SGDLS and YYNGEE.

V is TRBV15 and J is TRBJ1-4; 8 bases line up with TRBD1. V was pared by 1 base and J by 5 bases, with 3 bases of the junction left unmatched. There are 15 residues in the CDR3. The germline CDR1 and CDR2 sequences are LNHNV and YYDKDF (reference sequence). The CDR3 region has the DNA TGTGCCACCAGCAGAGTGACAGGGGAGAATGAAAAACTGTTTTTT. This codes for CATSRVTGENEKLFF.

This clone was counted once. The chain is built from TRBV11-2 and TRBJ1-2, with D maybe TRBD1 (5 bases). The CDR3 consists of 15 residues. The germline V gene has CDR1 SGHAT and CDR2 FQNNGV. With 0 bases removed from V and 8 bases from J, the gap between germline ends came to 16 bases. The CDR3 loop is CASSLDPAGRRGYTF. In nucleotides, the CDR3 is TGTGCCAGCAGCTTAGATCCCGCGGGACGAAGGGGCTACACCTTC.

CDR3 amino acids: CSVGQLSDTQYF. CDR3 coding DNA: TGCAGCGTTGGACAGCTGTCGGATACGCAGTATTTT. The chain employs TRBV29-1 and TRBJ2-3, with D possibly TRBD1 on 5 matching bases. V gave up 4 bases and J gave up 6 bases, with 11 bases separating them. The CDR3 totals 12 residues. The germline gives CDR1 SQVTM, CDR2 ANQGSEA.

The chain uses TRBV29-1 and TRBJ2-6; D may be TRBD1 (5 bases). The V end was cut by 3 bases, the J end by 1 base, with 7 bases between. The CDR3 spans 14 residues. CDR1 and CDR2 (germline): SQVTM, ANQGSEA. CDR3 sequence reads: CSVDQGSGANVLTF. The CDR3 DNA reads as TGCAGCGTTGACCAGGGTTCTGGGGCCAACGTCCTGACTTTC.

The rearrangement uses TRBV7-8 and TRBJ2-7, with D perhaps TRBD1 (6 bases). The V gene's germline CDR1 is SGHVS and CDR2 FQNEAQ. CDR3 length: 14 residues. Trimming stripped 3 bases from V and 0 bases from J, with 9 bases between. DNA for the CDR3: TGTGCCAGCAGCTTCGGGACATCCTCCTACGAGCAGTACTTC. Translating gives CASSFGTSSYEQYF. Full variable domain (remainder filled in from reference TRBV7-8 and TRBJ2-7): GAGVSQSPRYKVAKRGQDVALRCDPISGHVSLFWYQQALGQGPEFLTYFQNEAQLDKSGLPSDRFFAERPEGSVSTLKIQRTQQEDSAVYLCASSFGTSSYEQYFGPGTRLTVT.

The rearrangement uses TRBV15 and TRBJ2-1; TRBD1 might be the D (6 bases). Trimming left V 3 bases short and J 6 bases short, with 18 bases between. CDR1 and CDR2 (germline): LNHNV, YYDKDF (reference sequence). The CDR3 extends over 16 amino acids. CDR3 amino acids: CATSRGRGSTSNEQFF. DNA of the CDR3: TGTGCCACCAGCAGGGGTAGGGGGTCGACGTCCAATGAGCAGTTCTTC.

The chain recombines TRBV5-1 with TRBJ1-1; tentative D call: TRBD1 (5 bases). This CDR3 has 14 residues. V lost 1 base and J lost 2, with 9 bases in between. CDR1 is SGHRS and CDR2 is YFSETQ in the germline V gene. The CDR3 protein is CASSLQGGNTEAFF. The CDR3 coding sequence is TGCGCCAGCAGCTTGCAGGGTGGAAACACTGAAGCTTTCTTT.

The chain joins TRBV4-2 to TRBJ1-2; 7 positions agree with TRBD1. V shed 0 bases, J shed 6 bases, and the junction held 10 bases outside the gene matches. The CDR3 loop spans 16 amino acids. The germline CDR1 and CDR2 sequences are LGHNA and YNFKEQ. The CDR3 nucleotides read TGTGCCAGCAGCCAAGATAATCATCGAGGGGGCGATGGCTACACCTTC. This translates into CASSQDNHRGGDGYTF.

The rearrangement links TRBV6-1 to TRBJ2-2; D gene uncertain. CDR1 is MNHNS, CDR2 SASEGT, per germline. V lost 7 bases to trimming and J lost 5 bases, with 8 bases between them. The CDR3 is made up of 12 amino acids. CDR3 in DNA: TGTGCCAGCACCCTGGGGACCGGGGAGCTGTTTTTT. Translation: CASTLGTGELFF.

In this sample, this clone turned up once. The chain uses TRBV11-3 and TRBJ2-3; 7 nucleotides match TRBD2. The V and J ends lost 5 bases and 3 bases, in that order; junction bases with no gene match: 11. The CDR3 length is 16 residues. CDR1 and CDR2 (germline): SGHNT, YENEEA. The CDR3 DNA reads TGTGCCAGCAGCCCCCCGGGCGGGGGAGGAACAGATACGCAGTATTTT. This gives the protein CASSPPGGGGTDTQYF.